Sequencing of this T cell receptor beta chain was carried out in a study of blood T cell repertoires in COVID-19. In the study overall: COVID-19 samples collected from the United States, Italy and Spain covered acute and convalescent phases. T cells, B-cell-depleted T cells, or PBMCs supplied cDNA or gDNA.

The protocol was immunoSEQ multiplex PCR, while the TCRdb copy is restricted to in-frame clones and leaves out a portion. The sample lists over 90,000 clones; about 90% were seen once. The germline gives CDR1 MNHEY, CDR2 SMNVEV (reference sequence). The CDR3 has 15 amino acids. J lost 3 bases, V lost 5 bases, and 7 bases had no gene match. The receptor comes from a human donor in a cohort sampled during active COVID-19. Sequencing was performed on peripheral blood. The chain recombines TRBV27 with TRBJ2-1; 7 nucleotides agree with TRBD1. The chain's CDR3 is CASSPGQVNYNEQFF. CDR3 DNA: TGTGCCAGCAGTCCAGGACAGGTGAACTACAATGAGCAGTTCTTC.